This TCR beta chain was found in a study of cytomegalovirus exposure and HLA in healthy donors. Primers: 60 Vbeta forward and 13 Jbeta reverse. Measured with immunoSEQ multiplex PCR; TCRdb has only the in-frame clones, and not every one. The table lists approximately 150,000 clones, about 70% of them singletons. General observations from the study: Most TCRs appeared rarely, but some public TCRs recurred in many donors.

Turning to this clone: Its antigen is undetermined.

Trimming took off 4 bases at V and 3 bases at J, with 3 bases between the two ends. The CDR3 length is 12 residues. Germline-derived CDR1 and CDR2 are MNHEY and SVGAGI. This receptor was obtained from a man aged 55 to 70 in good health and CMV-seronegative. The chain uses TRBV6-5 and TRBJ2-2; D is unresolved. The sequencing sample was made of PBMCs. The CDR3 reads CASSSYTGELFF. For the CDR3, the DNA is TGTGCCAGCAGTTCTTACACCGGGGAGCTGTTTTTT.